This T cell receptor beta chain is from a study of T cell responses to AZD1222 COVID-19 vaccine. Clones were sequenced by immunoSEQ multiplex PCR, and TCRdb holds only the in-frame ones, with some missing. The sample shows more than 110,000 clones, 80% to 95% of them seen only once. Sequencing was performed on peripheral blood, taken on day 0 of AZD1222 vaccination. The clonotype originates from an adult in good health.

For the CDR3, the DNA is TGTGCCAGCAGTCCCGCCATGGCAACTGAAGCTTTCTTT. Translated: CASSPAMATEAFF. The rearrangement uses TRBV6-6 and TRBJ1-1; D ambiguous. Per germline, CDR1 MNHNY and CDR2 SVGAGI (reference sequence). The CDR3 is 13 residues long. Deletions cut 5 bases from V and 5 bases from J, with 12 bases between.